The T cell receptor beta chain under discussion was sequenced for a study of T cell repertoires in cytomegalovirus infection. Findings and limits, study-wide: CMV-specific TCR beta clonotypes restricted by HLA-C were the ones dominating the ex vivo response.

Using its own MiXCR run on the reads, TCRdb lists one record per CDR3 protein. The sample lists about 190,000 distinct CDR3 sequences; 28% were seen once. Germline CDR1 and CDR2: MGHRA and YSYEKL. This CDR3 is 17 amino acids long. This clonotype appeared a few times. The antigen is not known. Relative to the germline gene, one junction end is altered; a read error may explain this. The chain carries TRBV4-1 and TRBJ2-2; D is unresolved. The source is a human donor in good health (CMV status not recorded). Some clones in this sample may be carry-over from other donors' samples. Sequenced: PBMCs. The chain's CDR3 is CASSQDSRQSNTGELFF. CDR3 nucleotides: TGTGCCAGCAGCCAAGATTCGAGGCAGTCTAACACCGGGGAGCTGTTTTTT.